This TCR beta chain was identified in a study of shared clonotypes between healthy human individuals. Study-wide points: Compared with memory subsets, naive subsets generally had larger estimated richness. Non-shared clonotypes had lower generation probabilities than those shared by all four donors.

To note about this clone: Its antigen is undetermined.

Recent acute infections and vaccinations were absent in the healthy HIV-negative adult donors. Authors' processing steps: From ImmunoSEQ came sequences covering only the junction and carrying no quality scores, so filtering differed. Here immunoSEQ multiplex PCR was the method, and the copy in TCRdb shows in-frame clones only, minus some. V and J calls and clone size come straight from that table; D and trimming were deduced from the DNA. Of about 1.5 million clones listed, about 98% are singletons. CDR3 length equals 15 residues. V gave up 9 bases and J gave up 3 bases; unmatched junction bases: 14. Germline CDR1 and CDR2: MDHEN and SYDVKM.

The chain is built from TRBV28 and TRBJ2-7; 7 bases align to TRBD1. Sequencing was carried out using naive CD4+ T cells sorted from blood. Stated subset: CD45RA+ positively selected. The sequence was obtained from a man younger than 45 in good health. The CDR3 loop is CASNTPSTGNYEQYF. CDR3 coding DNA: TGTGCCAGTAACACTCCATCGACAGGGAACTACGAGCAGTACTTC.